These T cell receptor beta chains were read from a single sample in a study of T-cell reconstitution after alpha-beta-depleted transplantation in children. One entry per CDR3 protein, called by TCRdb with MiXCR from the PCR reads. Of 5,500 to 8,500 distinct CDR3 sequences in the sample, 4% to 5.5% were seen once. The sequences come from PBMCs, mostly from graft donor cells, collected 180 days after TCRalphabeta/CD19-depleted stem cell transplant. All receptors come from a child in the first two years of life who had a stem cell transplant for acute myeloid leukemia, so the T cells may come from the graft donor. CDR3s include the opening cysteine and the closing phenylalanine or tryptophan. Fields, in order: V gene, clone size, CDR3 protein. Rows may omit the clone size; those that give it use once, few, many or a size class.

>TRBV7-2|medium-sized
CASSIRGTDTYEQYF
>TRBV5-1|large
CASSVGVVSYNEQFF
>TRBV4-3|many
CASSQDWLRQGSYGYTF
>TRBV5-1|medium-sized
CASSLLGQKETQYF
>TRBV12-3/TRBV12-4|.
CASSLMAGNQPQHF
>TRBV5-1|.
CASSVPGGDRRDF
>TRBV11-3|many
CASSFRAGDYNEQFF
>TRBV4-3|many
CASSQDPGTGLNEKLFF
>TRBV6-5|many
CASSRTYSNQPQHF
>TRBV28|many
CASSLGGMENTEAFF
>TRBV2|many
CASSERTGNYEQYF
>TRBV30|.
CAWSVNEKLFF
>TRBV5-4|many
CASSLGPPLAGVKNGELFF
>TRBV5-1|many
CASSPRVDKNIQYF
>TRBV7-2|many
CASSLRSGGRSSYEQYF
>TRBV2|many
CASSEKSGVPNEQFF
>TRBV12-3/TRBV12-4|many
CASSFRTGLDEKLFF
>TRBV3-1|many
CASSQGLAGDTGELFF
>TRBV7-9|many
CASSPWAANSPLHF
>TRBV12-3/TRBV12-4|many
CASRLTTDTQYF